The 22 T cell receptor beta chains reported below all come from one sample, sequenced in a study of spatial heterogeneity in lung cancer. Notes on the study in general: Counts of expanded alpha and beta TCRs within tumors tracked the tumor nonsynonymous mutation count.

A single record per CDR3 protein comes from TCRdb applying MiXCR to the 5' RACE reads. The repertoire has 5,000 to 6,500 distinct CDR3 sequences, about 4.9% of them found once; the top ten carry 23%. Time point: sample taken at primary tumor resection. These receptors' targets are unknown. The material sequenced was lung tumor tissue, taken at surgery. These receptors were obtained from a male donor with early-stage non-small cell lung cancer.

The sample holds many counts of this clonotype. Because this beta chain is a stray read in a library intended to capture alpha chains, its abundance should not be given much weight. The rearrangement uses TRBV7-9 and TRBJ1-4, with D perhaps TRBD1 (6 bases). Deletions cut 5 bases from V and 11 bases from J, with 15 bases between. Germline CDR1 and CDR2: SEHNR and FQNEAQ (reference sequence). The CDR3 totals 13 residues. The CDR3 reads CASSEQGLRKLFF. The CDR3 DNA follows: TGTGCCAGCAGCGAACAGGGTTTGAGGAAACTGTTTTTT.

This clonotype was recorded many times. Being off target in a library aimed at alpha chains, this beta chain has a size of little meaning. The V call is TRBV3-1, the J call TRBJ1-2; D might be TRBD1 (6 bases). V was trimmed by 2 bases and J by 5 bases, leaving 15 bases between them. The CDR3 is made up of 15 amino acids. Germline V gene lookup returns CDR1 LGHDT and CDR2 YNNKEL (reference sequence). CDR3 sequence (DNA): TGTGCCAGCAGCCAACTGGGGGCGGTGGGATATGGCTACACCTTC. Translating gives CASSQLGAVGYGYTF.

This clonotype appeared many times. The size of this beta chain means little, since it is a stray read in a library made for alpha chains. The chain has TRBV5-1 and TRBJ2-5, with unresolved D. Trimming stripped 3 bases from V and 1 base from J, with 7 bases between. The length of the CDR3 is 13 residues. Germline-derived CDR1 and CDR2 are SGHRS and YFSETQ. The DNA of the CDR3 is TGCGCCAGCAGCTCTATAGCCCAAGAGACCCAGTACTTC. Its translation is CASSSIAQETQYF.

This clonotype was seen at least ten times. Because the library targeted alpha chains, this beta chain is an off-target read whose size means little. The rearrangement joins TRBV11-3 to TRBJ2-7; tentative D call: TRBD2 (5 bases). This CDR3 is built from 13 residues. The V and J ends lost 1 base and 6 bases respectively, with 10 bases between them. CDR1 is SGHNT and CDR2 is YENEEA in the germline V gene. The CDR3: CASSLGRGSEQYF. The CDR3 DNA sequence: TGTGCCAGCAGCTTAGGTAGAGGGAGCGAGCAGTACTTC.

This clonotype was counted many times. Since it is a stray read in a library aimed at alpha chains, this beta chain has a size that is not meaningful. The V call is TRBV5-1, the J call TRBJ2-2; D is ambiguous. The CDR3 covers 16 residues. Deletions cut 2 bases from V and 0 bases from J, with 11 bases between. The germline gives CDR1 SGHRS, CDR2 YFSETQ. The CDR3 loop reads CASSLSPRTNTGELFF. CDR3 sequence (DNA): TGCGCCAGCAGCTTATCTCCCAGAACGAACACCGGGGAGCTGTTTTTT. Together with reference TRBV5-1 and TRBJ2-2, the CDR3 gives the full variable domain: KAGVTQTPRYLIKTRGQQVTLSCSPISGHRSVSWYQQTPGQGLQFLFEYFSETQRNKGNFPGRFSGRQFSNSRSEMNVSTLELGDSALYLCASSLSPRTNTGELFFGEGSRLTVL.

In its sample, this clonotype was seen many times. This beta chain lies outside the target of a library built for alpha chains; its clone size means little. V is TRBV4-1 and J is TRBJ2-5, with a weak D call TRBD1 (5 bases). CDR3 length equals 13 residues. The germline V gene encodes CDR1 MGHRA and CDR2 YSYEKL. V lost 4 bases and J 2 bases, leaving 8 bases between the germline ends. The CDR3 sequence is CASSLQVQETQYF. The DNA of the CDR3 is TGCGCCAGCAGCCTACAGGTTCAAGAGACCCAGTACTTC.

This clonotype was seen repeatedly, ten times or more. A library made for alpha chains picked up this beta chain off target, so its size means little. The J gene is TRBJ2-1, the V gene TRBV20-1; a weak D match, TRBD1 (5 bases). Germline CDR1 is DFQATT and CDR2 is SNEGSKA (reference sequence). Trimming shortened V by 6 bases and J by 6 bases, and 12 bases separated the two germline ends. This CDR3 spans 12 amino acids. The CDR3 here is CSASEGVNEQFF. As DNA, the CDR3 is TGCAGTGCAAGCGAAGGGGTCAATGAGCAGTTCTTC.

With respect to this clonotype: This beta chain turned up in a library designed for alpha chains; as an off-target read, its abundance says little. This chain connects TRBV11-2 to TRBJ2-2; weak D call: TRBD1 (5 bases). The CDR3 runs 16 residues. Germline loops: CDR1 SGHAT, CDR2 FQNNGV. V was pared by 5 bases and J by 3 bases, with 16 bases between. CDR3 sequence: CASSLGAGIDTGELFF. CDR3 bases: TGTGCCAGCAGCCTAGGGGCAGGGATTGACACCGGGGAGCTGTTTTTT. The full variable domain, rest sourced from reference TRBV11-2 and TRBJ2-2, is EAGVAQSPRYKIIEKRQSVAFWCNPISGHATLYWYQQILGQGPKLLIQFQNNGVVDDSQLPKDRFSAERLKGVDSTLKIQPAKLEDSAVYLCASSLGAGIDTGELFFGEGSRLTVL.

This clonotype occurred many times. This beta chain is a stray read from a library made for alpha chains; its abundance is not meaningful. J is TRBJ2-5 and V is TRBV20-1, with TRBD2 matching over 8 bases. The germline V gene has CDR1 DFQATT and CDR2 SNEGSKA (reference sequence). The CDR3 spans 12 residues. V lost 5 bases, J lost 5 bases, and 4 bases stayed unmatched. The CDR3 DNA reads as TGCAGTGCTGCGGGGGGCTGGGAGACCCAGTACTTC. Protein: CSAAGGWETQYF.

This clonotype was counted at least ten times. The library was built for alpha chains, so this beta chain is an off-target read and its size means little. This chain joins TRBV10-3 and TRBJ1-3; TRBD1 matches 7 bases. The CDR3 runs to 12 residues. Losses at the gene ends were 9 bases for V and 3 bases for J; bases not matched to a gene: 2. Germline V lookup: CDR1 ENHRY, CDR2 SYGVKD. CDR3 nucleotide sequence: TGTGCCATTACAGGGGATGGAAACACCATATATTTT. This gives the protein CAITGDGNTIYF.

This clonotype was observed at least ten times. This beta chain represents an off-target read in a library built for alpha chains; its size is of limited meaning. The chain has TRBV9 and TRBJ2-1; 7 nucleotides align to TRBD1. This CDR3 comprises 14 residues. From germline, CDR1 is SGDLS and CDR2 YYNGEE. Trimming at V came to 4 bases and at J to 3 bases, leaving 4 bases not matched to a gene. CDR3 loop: CASSSGQNYNEQFF. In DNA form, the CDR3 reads TGTGCCAGCAGCTCGGGACAGAACTACAATGAGCAGTTCTTC.

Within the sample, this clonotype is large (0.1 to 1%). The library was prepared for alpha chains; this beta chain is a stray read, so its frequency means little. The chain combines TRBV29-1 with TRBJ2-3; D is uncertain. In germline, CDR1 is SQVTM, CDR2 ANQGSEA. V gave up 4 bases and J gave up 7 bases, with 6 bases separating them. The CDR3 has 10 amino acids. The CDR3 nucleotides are TGCAGCGTTGTGTGGAATACGCAGTATTTT. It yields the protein CSVVWNTQYF.

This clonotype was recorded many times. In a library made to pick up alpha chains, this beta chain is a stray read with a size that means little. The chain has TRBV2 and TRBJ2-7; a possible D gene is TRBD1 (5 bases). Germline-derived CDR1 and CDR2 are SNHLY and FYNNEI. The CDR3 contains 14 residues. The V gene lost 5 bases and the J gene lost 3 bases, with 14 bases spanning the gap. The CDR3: CASSRRQGNYEQYF. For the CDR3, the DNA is TGTGCCAGCAGTCGGCGGCAGGGAAACTACGAGCAGTACTTC.

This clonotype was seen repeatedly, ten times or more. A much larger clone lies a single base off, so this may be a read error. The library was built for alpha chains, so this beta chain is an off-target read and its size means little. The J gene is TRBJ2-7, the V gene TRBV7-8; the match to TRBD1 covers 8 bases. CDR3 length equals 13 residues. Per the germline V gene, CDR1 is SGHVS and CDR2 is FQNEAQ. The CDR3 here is CVSSVGQAYEQYF. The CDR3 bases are TGTGTCAGCAGCGTGGGACAGGCCTACGAGCAGTACTTC.

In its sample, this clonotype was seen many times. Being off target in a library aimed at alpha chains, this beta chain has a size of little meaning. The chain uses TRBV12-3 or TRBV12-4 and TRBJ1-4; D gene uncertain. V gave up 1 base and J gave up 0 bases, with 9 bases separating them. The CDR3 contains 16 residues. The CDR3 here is CASSLGLWSTNEKLFF. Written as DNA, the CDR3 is TGTGCCAGCAGTTTAGGCCTCTGGTCAACTAATGAAAAACTGTTTTTT.

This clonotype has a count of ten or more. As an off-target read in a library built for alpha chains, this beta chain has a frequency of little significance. CDR3 residues: CAISESQGGEKLFF. The CDR3 bases are TGTGCCATCAGTGAGTCGCAGGGAGGGGAAAAACTGTTTTTT. This rearrangement joins TRBV10-3 to TRBJ1-4; a weak D match, TRBD1 (5 bases). V dropped 0 bases and J dropped 8 bases, with 10 bases sitting between them. Germline V gene data show CDR1 as ENHRY and CDR2 as SYGVKD. The CDR3 has 14 residues.

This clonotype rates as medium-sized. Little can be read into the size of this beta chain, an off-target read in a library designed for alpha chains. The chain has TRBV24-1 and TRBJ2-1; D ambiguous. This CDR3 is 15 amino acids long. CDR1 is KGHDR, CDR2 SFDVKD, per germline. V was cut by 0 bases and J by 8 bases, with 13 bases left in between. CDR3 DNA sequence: TGTGCCACCAGTGATTTGCACAATCGCCCCCATGAGCAGTTCTTC. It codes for CATSDLHNRPHEQFF.

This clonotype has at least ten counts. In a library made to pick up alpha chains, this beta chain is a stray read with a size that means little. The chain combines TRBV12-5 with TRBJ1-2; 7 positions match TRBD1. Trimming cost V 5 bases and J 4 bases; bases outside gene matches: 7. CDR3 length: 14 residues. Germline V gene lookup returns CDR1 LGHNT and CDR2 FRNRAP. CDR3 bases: TGTGCTAGTGGTCCTCAGGGGGGGGTCTATGGCTACACCTTC. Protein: CASGPQGGVYGYTF.

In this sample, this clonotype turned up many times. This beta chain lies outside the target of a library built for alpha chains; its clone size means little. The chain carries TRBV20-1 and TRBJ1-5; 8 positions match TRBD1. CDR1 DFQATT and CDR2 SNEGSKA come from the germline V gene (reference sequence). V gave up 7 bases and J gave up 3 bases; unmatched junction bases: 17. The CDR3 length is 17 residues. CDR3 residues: CSGSRTGLSLYNQPQHF. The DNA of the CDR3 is TGCAGTGGTAGCCGGACAGGGCTATCTTTATACAATCAGCCCCAGCATTTT.

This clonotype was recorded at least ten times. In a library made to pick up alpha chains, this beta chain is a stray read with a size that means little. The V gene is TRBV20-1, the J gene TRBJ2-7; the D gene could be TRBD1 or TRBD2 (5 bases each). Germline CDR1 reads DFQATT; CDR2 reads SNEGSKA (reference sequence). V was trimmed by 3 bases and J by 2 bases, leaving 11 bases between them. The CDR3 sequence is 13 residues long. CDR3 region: CSASRGPPYEQYF. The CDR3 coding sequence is TGCAGTGCTAGTAGGGGACCTCCCTACGAGCAGTACTTC.

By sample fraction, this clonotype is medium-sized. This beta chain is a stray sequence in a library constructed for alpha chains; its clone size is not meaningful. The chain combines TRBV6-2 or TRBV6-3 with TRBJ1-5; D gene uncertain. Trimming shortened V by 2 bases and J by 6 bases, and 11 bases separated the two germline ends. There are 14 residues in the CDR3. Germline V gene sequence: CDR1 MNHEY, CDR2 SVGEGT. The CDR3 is CASSYRRTGQPQHF. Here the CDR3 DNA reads TGTGCCAGCAGTTACCGCCGTACGGGTCAGCCCCAGCATTTT.

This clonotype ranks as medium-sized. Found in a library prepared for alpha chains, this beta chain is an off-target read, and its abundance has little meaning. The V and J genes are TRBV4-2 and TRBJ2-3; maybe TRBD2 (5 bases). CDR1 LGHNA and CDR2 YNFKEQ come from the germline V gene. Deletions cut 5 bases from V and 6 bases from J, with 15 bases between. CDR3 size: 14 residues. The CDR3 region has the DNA TGTGCCAGCAGCTCAGCGGTGCATCCCGATACGCAGTATTTT. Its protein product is CASSSAVHPDTQYF.